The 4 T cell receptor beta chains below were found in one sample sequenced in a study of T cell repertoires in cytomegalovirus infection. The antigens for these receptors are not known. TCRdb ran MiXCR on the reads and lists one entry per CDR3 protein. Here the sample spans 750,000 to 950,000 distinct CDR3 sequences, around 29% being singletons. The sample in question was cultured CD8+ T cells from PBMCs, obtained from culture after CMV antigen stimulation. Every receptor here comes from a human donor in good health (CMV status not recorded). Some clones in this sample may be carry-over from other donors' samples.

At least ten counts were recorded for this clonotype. CDR3 sequence: CASTRDNLYEQYF. The CDR3 nucleotides read TGTGCCAGCACCAGGGACAACCTCTACGAGCAGTACTTC. The V gene is TRBV12-3 or TRBV12-4, the J gene TRBJ2-7; maybe TRBD1 (6 bases). Trimming took 7 bases from V and 3 from J, leaving 13 bases between them. The CDR3 length is 13 residues.

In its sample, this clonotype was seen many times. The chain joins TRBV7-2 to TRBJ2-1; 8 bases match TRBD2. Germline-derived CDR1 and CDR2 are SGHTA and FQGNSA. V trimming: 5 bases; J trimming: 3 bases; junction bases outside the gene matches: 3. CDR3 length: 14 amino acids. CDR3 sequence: CASSHSGGYNEQFF. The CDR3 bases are TGTGCCAGCAGCCACAGCGGGGGCTACAATGAGCAGTTCTTC.

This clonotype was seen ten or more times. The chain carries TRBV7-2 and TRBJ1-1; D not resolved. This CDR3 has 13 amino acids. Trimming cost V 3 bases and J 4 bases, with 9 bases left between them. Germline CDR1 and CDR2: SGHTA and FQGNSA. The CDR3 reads CASSLGFVTEAFF. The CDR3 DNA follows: TGTGCCAGCAGCTTGGGGTTTGTCACTGAAGCTTTCTTT. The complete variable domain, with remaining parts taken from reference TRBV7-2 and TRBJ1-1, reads GAGVSQSPSNKVTEKGKDVELRCDPISGHTALYWYRQSLGQGLEFLIYFQGNSAPDKSGLPSDRFSAERTGGSVSTLTIQRTQQEDSAVYLCASSLGFVTEAFFGQGTRLTVV.

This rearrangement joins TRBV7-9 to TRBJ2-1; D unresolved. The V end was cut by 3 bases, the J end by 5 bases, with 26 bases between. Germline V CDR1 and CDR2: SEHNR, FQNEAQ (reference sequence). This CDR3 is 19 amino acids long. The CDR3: CASSFEPRRTPPTDNEQFF. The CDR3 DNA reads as TGTGCCAGCAGCTTTGAGCCGCGCCGGACCCCACCAACGGACAATGAGCAGTTCTTC.